Listed below are T cell receptor beta chains from one sample, sequenced in a study of cytomegalovirus exposure and HLA in healthy donors. Clones were read by immunoSEQ multiplex PCR, and TCRdb kept only the in-frame ones, dropping some. The sample has about 140,000 clones, 9.7% seen once. Sequencing input: PBMCs. Receptors were obtained from a man aged 50-60 years in good health and CMV-seronegative. Each CDR3 is given without its conserved first and last residue.

V: TRBV11-2; J: TRBJ2-7; CDR3: ASSLDLGESSGSYEQY
V: TRBV19; J: TRBJ2-7; CDR3: ASSPGGREPRDEQY
V: TRBV4-1; J: TRBJ2-5; CDR3: ASSTPTGGEETQY
V: TRBV5-4; J: TRBJ2-1; CDR3: ASSQSAGGPNEQF
V: TRBV2; J: TRBJ1-1; CDR3: ASSLARAAEAF
V: TRBV9; J: TRBJ2-1; CDR3: ASSPGGTYNEQF
V: TRBV19; J: TRBJ2-5; CDR3: ASSIGLGAETQY
V: TRBV5-8; J: TRBJ1-1; CDR3: ASSFLAGDVDTEAF
V: TRBV28; J: TRBJ2-7; CDR3: ASVQALGVYEQY
V: TRBV29-1; J: TRBJ1-2; CDR3: SALPGGHYGYT
V: TRBV7-6; J: TRBJ2-3; CDR3: ASSLVGRGSTDTQY
V: TRBV7-9; J: TRBJ2-2; CDR3: ASSQVTSGAITGELF
V: TRBV30; J: TRBJ1-5; CDR3: AWSGQGNQPQH
V: TRBV19; J: TRBJ1-5; CDR3: ASSTRSGNQPQH
V: TRBV5-1; J: TRBJ2-1; CDR3: ASNPSAAGNEQF
V: TRBV19; J: TRBJ1-4; CDR3: ASRNSQVANEKLF
V: TRBV19; J: TRBJ2-7; CDR3: ASSIAPGQSYEQY
V: TRBV6-5; J: TRBJ1-2; CDR3: ASSYETPSGDYGYT
V: TRBV7-3; J: TRBJ1-5; CDR3: ASSSTGGNQPQH
V: TRBV7-8; J: TRBJ1-1; CDR3: ASSTIQGPNTEAF
V: TRBV19; J: TRBJ1-2; CDR3: ASRAANYGYT
V: TRBV25-1; J: TRBJ2-1; CDR3: ASRRGDSGNEQF